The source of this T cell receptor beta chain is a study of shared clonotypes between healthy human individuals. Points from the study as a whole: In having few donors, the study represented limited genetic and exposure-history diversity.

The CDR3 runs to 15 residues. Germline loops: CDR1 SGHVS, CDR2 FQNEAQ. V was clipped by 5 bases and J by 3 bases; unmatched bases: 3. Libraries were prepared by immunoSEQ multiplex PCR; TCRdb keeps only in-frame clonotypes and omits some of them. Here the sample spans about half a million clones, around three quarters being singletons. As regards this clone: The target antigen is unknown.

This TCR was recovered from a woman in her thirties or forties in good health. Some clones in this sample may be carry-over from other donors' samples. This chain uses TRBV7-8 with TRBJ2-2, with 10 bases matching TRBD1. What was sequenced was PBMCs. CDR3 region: CASSQDRGDTGELFF. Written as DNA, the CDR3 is TGTGCCAGCAGCCAGGACAGGGGGGACACCGGGGAGCTGTTTTTT.